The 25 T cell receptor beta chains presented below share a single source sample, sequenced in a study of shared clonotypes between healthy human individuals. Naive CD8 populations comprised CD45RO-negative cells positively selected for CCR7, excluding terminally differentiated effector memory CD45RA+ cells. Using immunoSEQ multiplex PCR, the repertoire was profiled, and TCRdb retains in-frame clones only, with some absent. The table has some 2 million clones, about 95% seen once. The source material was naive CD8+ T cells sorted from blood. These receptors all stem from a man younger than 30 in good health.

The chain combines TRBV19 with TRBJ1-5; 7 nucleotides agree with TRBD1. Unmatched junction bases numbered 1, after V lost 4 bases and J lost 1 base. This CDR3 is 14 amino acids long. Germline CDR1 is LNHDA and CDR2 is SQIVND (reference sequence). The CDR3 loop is CASSTQGSNQPQHF. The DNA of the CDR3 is TGTGCCAGTAGTACACAGGGGAGCAATCAGCCCCAGCATTTT.

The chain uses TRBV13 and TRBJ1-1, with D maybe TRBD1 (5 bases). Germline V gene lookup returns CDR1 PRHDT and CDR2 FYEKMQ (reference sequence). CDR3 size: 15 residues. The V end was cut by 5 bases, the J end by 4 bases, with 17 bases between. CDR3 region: CASSPLGADSTEAFF. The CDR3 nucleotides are TGTGCCAGCAGCCCACTTGGGGCAGACAGCACTGAAGCTTTCTTT.

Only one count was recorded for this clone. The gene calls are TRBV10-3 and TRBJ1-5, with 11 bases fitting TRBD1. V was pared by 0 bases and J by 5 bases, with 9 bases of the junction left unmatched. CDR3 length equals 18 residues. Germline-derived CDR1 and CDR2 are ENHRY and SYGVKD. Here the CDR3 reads CAISESGVGQGGDQPQHF. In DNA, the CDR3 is TGTGCCATCAGTGAGTCAGGTGTGGGACAGGGGGGGGATCAGCCCCAGCATTTT.

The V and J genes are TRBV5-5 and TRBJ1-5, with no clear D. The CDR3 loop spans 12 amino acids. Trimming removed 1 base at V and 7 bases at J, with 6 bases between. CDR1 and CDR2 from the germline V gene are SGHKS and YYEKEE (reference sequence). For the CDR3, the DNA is TGTGCCAGCAGCTTGTCCGGGCAGCCCCAGCATTTT. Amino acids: CASSLSGQPQHF.

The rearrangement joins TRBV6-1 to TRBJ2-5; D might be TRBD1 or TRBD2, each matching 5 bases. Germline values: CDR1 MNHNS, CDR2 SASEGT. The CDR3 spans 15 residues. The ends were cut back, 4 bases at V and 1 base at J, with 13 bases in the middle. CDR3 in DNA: TGTGCCAGCAGTGGGGACGAGGGTCCCCAAGAGACCCAGTACTTC. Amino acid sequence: CASSGDEGPQETQYF.

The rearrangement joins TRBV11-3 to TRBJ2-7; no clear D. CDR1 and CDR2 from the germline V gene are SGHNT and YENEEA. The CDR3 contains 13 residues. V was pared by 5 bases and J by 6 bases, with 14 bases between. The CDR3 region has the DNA TGTGCCAGCAGCCTCATTTTGGATTCCGAGCAGTACTTC. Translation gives CASSLILDSEQYF.

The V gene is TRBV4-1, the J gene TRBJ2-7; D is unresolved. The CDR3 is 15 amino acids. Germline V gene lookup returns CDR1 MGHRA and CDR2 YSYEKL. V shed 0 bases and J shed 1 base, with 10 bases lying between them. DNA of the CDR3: TGCGCCAGCAGCCAAGATGTGACACTGTCCTACGAGCAGTACTTC. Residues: CASSQDVTLSYEQYF.

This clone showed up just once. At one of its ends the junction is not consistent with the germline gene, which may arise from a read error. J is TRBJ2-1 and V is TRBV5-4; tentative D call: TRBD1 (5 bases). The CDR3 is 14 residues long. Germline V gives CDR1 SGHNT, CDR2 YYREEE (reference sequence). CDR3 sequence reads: CASSLRGSTPVMLF. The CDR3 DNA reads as TGTGCCAGCAGCTTGAGGGGCAGCACCCCGGTCATGCTCTTC.

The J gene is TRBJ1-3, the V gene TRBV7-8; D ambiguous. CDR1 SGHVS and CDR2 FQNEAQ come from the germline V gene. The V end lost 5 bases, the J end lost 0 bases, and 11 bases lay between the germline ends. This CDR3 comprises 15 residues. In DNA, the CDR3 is TGTGCCAGCAGCCCGGGGATGAGCTCTGGAAACACCATATATTTT. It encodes CASSPGMSSGNTIYF.

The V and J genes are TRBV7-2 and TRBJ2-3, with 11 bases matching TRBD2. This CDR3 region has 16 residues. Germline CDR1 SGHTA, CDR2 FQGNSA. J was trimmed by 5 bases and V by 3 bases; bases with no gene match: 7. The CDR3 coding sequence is TGTGCCAGCAGCTTCGTAGCGGGAGGGGGGGAAGATACGCAGTATTTT. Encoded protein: CASSFVAGGGEDTQYF.

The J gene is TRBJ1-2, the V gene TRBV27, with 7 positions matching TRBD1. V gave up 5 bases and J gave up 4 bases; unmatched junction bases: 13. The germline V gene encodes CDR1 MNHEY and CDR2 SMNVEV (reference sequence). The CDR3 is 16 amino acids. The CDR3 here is CASSPHLTRDSYGYTF. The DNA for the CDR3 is TGTGCCAGCAGTCCACACTTAACCAGGGACAGCTATGGCTACACCTTC.

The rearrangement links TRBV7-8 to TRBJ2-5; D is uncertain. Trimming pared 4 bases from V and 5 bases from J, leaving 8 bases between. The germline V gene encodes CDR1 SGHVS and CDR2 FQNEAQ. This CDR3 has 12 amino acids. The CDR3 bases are TGTGCCAGCAGCTATTACCGTGAGACCCAGTACTTC. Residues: CASSYYRETQYF. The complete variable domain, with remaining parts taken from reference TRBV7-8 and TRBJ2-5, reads GAGVSQSPRYKVAKRGQDVALRCDPISGHVSLFWYQQALGQGPEFLTYFQNEAQLDKSGLPSDRFFAERPEGSVSTLKIQRTQQEDSAVYLCASSYYRETQYFGPGTRLLVL.

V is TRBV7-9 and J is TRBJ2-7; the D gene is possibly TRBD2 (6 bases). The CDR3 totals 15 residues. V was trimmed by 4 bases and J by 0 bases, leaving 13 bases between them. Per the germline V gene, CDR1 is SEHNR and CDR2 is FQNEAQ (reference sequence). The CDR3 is CASSYTSQTSYEQYF. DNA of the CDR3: TGTGCCAGCAGCTACACTAGCCAAACCTCCTACGAGCAGTACTTC.

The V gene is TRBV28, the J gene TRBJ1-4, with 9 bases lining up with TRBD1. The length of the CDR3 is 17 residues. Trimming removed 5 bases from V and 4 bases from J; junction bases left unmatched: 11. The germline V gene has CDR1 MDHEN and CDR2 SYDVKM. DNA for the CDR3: TGTGCCAGCAGTCTTGGACAGGGGTTTGATGATAATGAAAAACTGTTTTTT. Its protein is CASSLGQGFDDNEKLFF.

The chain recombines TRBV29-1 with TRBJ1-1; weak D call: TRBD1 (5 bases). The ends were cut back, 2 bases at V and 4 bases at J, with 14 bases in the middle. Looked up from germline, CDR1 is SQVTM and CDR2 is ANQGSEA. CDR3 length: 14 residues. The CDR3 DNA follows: TGCAGCGTTGAACAGGGTTGGGGGAGCACTGAAGCTTTCTTT. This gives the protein CSVEQGWGSTEAFF.

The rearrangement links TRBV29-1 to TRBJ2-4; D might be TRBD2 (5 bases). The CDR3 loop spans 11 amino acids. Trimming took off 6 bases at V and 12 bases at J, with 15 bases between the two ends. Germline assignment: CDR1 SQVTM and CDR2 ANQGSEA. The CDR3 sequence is CSVDPGAGQYF. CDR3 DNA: TGCAGCGTCGACCCAGGTGCGGGTCAGTACTTC.

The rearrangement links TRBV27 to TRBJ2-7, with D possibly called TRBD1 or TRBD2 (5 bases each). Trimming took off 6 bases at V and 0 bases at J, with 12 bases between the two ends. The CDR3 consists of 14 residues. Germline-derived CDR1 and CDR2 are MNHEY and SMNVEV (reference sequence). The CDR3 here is CASRPLGTSYEQYF. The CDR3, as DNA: TGTGCCAGCAGGCCACTAGGGACCTCCTACGAGCAGTACTTC.

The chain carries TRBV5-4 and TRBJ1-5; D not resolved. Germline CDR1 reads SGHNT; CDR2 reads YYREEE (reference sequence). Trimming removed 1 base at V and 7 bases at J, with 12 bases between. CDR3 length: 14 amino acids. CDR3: CASSLFGVLQPQHF. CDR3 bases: TGTGCCAGCAGCTTGTTTGGGGTTCTGCAGCCCCAGCATTTT.

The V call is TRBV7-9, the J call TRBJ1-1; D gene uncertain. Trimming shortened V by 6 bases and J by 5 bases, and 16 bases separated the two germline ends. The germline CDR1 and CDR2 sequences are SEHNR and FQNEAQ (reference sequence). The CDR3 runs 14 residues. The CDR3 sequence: CASRRDGKGTEAFF. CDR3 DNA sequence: TGTGCCAGCAGACGAGACGGAAAAGGGACTGAAGCTTTCTTT.

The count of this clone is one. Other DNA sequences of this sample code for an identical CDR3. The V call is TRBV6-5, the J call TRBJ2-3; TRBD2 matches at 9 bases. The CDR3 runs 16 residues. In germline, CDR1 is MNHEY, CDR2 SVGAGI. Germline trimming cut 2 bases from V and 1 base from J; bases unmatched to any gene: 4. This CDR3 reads CASSYVLAGGTDTQYF. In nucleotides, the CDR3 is TGTGCCAGCAGTTACGTTTTAGCGGGGGGCACAGATACGCAGTATTTT.

The CDR3 protein is CASSKASRGFSGYTF. As DNA, the CDR3 is TGTGCCAGCAGCAAAGCTTCTCGGGGCTTTTCCGGCTACACCTTC. The rearrangement joins TRBV21-1 to TRBJ1-2. TRBV21-1 is marked as a pseudogene. The CDR3 sequence is 15 residues long.

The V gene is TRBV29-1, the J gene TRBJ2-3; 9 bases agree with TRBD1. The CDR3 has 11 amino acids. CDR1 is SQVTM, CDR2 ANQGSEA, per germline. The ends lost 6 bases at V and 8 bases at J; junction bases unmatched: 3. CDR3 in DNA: TGCAGCGTAACAGGGGGCGGTACGCAGTATTTT. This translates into CSVTGGGTQYF.

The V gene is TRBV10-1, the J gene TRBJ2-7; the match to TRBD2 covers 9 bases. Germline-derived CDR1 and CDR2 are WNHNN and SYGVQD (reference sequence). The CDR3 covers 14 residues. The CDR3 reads CYGGTSPSIDEQYF. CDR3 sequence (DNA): TGCTATGGGGGGACTAGCCCATCTATCGACGAGCAGTACTTC.

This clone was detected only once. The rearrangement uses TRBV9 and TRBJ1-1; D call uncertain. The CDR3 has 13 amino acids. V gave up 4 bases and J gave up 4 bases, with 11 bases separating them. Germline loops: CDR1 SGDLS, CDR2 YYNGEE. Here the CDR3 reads CASSSRAATEAFF. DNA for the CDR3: TGTGCCAGCAGCTCACGGGCAGCCACTGAAGCTTTCTTT.

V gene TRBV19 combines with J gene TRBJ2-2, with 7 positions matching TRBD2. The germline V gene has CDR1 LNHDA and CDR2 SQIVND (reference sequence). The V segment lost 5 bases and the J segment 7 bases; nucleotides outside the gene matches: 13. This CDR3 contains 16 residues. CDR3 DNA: TGTGCCAGTAGTGATTACCGGGAGGCATCGGTCGGGGAGCTGTTTTTT. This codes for CASSDYREASVGELFF.